This T cell receptor beta chain is drawn from a study of CD4 T cell repertoires in COVID-19. About the research overall: CFSE-low cells expanded roughly nine days with IL-2, then restimulated with other coronavirus spikes.

Profiling relied on immunoSEQ multiplex PCR, and the TCRdb table lists in-frame clones only, not all of them. The sample has 65,000 to 95,000 clones, about four fifths seen once. This clone was observed a handful of times. The antigen is undetermined. The CDR3 totals 16 residues. The germline gives CDR1 LGHDT, CDR2 YNNKEL (reference sequence). V gave up 1 base and J gave up 4 bases; unmatched junction bases: 8. Study findings and constraints: Between about 6 and 27% of SARS-CoV-2 clonotypes also appeared in SARS-CoV and/or HKU1 spike cultures.

The material was CD4+ T cells from peripheral blood, obtained after recovery from COVID-19. This receptor was taken from a human donor who had COVID-19. The gene calls are TRBV3-1 (or the pseudogene TRBV3-2) and TRBJ2-3; 7 nucleotides line up with TRBD2. The CDR3 protein is CASSQAAGVGADTQYF. DNA of the CDR3: TGTGCCAGCAGCCAAGCGGCGGGGGTGGGAGCAGATACGCAGTATTTT.